The 15 T cell receptor beta chains in this list originate from one sample, sequenced in a study of T-cell reconstitution after alpha-beta-depleted transplantation in children. A library of TCRbeta sequences, prepared with unique molecular identifiers, was generated. TCRdb re-called the PCR reads through MiXCR, storing one row per CDR3 protein. The profile covers around 490,000 distinct CDR3 sequences, with 9.5% to 12% appearing a single time and 13% to 15% taken by the ten largest. The sample consisted of PBMCs, mostly from graft donor cells, taken 180 days after TCRalphabeta/CD19-depleted stem cell transplant. These receptors all come from a female patient aged 2-15 years who had a stem cell transplant for aplastic anemia, so the T cells may come from the graft donor.

The genes are TRBV19 and TRBJ2-1, with a tentative D call TRBD1 (5 bases). The CDR3 is 18 residues long. Trimming took 2 bases from V and 3 from J, leaving 20 bases between them. Germline V CDR1 and CDR2: LNHDA, SQIVND (reference sequence). For the CDR3, the DNA is TGTGCCAGTAGTATAAGGCCGGCAGGGAACTACGGCTACAATGAGCAGTTCTTC. It codes for CASSIRPAGNYGYNEQFF.

This chain uses TRBV7-2 with TRBJ2-3; D is undetermined. Germline lookup yields CDR1 SGHTA and CDR2 FQGNSA. V lost 1 base to trimming and J lost 6 bases, with 8 bases between them. CDR3 length equals 13 residues. The DNA for the CDR3 is TGTGCCAGCAGCTTAGAGTCAATTGATACGCAGTATTTT. Translating it yields CASSLESIDTQYF.

The chain recombines TRBV7-6 with TRBJ1-5; D is unresolved. V was clipped by 1 base and J by 4 bases, with 11 bases between them. From germline, CDR1 is SGHVS and CDR2 FNYEAQ. The CDR3 extends over 15 amino acids. DNA for the CDR3: TGTGCCAGCAGCTTAGAGGCGGCAGCAAATCAGCCCCAGCATTTT. It is translated as CASSLEAAANQPQHF.

This clonotype was picked up a small number of times. This chain connects TRBV29-1 to TRBJ1-1, with a tentative D call TRBD1 (5 bases). V was shortened by 6 bases and J by 1 base, with 9 bases between the two germline ends. Germline assignment: CDR1 SQVTM and CDR2 ANQGSEA. This CDR3 comprises 12 residues. The CDR3 loop is CSVPDRNTEAFF. CDR3 sequence (DNA): TGCAGCGTACCCGACAGGAACACTGAAGCTTTCTTT.

This clonotype was counted a few times. The chain joins TRBV28 to TRBJ1-1; 8 bases fit TRBD1. Germline V CDR1 and CDR2: MDHEN, SYDVKM. After removal of 2 bases from V and 7 bases from J, the junction contained 3 bases not matched to a gene. This CDR3 is built from 13 residues. The CDR3 coding sequence is TGTGCCAGCAGTTTAGCCAGGGGGCGTGAAGCTTTCTTT. It is translated as CASSLARGREAFF. Using reference TRBV28 and TRBJ1-1 for the parts outside the CDR3, the full variable domain is DVKVTQSSRYLVKRTGEKVFLECVQDMDHENMFWYRQDPGLGLRLIYFSYDVKMKEKGDIPEGYSVSREKKERFSLILESASTNQTSMYLCASSLARGREAFFGQGTRLTVV.

This clonotype was seen more than once but under ten times. The gene calls are TRBV20-1 and TRBJ2-1; D gene ambiguous. This CDR3 has 14 amino acids. Looked up from germline, CDR1 is DFQATT and CDR2 is SNEGSKA (reference sequence). Trimming pared 2 bases from V and 10 bases from J, leaving 18 bases between. CDR3 amino acids: CSARSLQTWREQFF. The CDR3 DNA follows: TGCAGTGCTAGATCCCTACAGACTTGGCGGGAGCAGTTCTTC.

This chain links TRBV6-2 or TRBV6-3 with TRBJ1-5; TRBD1 agrees at 7 bases. The V segment lost 2 bases and the J segment 7 bases; nucleotides outside the gene matches: 11. The germline V gene has CDR1 MNHEY and CDR2 SVGEGT. The CDR3 extends over 16 amino acids. The CDR3 sequence is CASSYAAAGTVQPQHF. The CDR3 DNA is TGTGCCAGCAGTTACGCGGCCGCCGGGACAGTCCAGCCCCAGCATTTT.

This sequence joins TRBV6-2 or TRBV6-3 and TRBJ2-1; D is uncertain. The CDR3 length is 15 residues. Germline V lookup: CDR1 MNHEY, CDR2 SVGEGT. The V gene lost 5 bases and the J gene lost 0 bases, with 11 bases spanning the gap. The CDR3 coding sequence is TGTGCCAGCAGTCTCTCCACCCCCTCCTACAATGAGCAGTTCTTC. Translation gives CASSLSTPSYNEQFF.

This sequence joins TRBV28 and TRBJ2-5; D is unclear. With 7 bases removed from V and 3 bases from J, the gap between germline ends came to 15 bases. This CDR3 region has 14 residues. Per germline, CDR1 MDHEN and CDR2 SYDVKM. The CDR3: CASTLGSSEETQYF. The CDR3 nucleotides are TGTGCCAGCACCTTAGGGTCTTCAGAAGAGACCCAGTACTTC.

This clonotype was picked up many times. The chain is built from TRBV12-3 or TRBV12-4 and TRBJ2-7; no firm D call. Trimming took 4 bases from V and 1 from J, leaving 14 bases between them. The CDR3 has 15 residues. CDR3 amino acids: CASSSQFGRSYEQYF. CDR3 sequence (DNA): TGTGCCAGCAGTTCCCAGTTTGGCAGGTCCTACGAGCAGTACTTC.

This clonotype was found a few times. The chain couples TRBV5-8 to TRBJ2-3, with D perhaps assigned TRBD1 or TRBD2 (5 bases each). Between the trimmed V and J ends, which lost 3 bases and 6 bases, there was a span of 20 bases. The CDR3 is made up of 16 amino acids. Germline V lookup: CDR1 SGHTS, CDR2 YDEGEE. The CDR3 is CASSSGSLGVRDTQYF. In DNA form, the CDR3 reads TGTGCCAGCAGCTCGGGGAGTTTGGGGGTCAGGGATACGCAGTATTTT.

This clonotype has at least ten counts. The chain links TRBV6-5 to TRBJ1-1, with 9 bases identical to TRBD1. V shed 0 bases and J 2 bases; nucleotides not matched to a gene: 1. The CDR3 has 15 residues. The germline V gene has CDR1 MNHEY and CDR2 SVGAGI. The CDR3 bases are TGTGCCAGCAGTTACTCACAGGGGGCAAACACTGAAGCTTTCTTT. Its translation is CASSYSQGANTEAFF.

The chain combines TRBV28 with TRBJ2-1; 10 bases align to TRBD2. This CDR3 contains 13 residues. Germline loops: CDR1 MDHEN, CDR2 SYDVKM. CDR3 sequence reads: CAAPKREGGEQFF. The CDR3 coding sequence is TGTGCAGCCCCGAAGCGGGAGGGGGGTGAGCAGTTCTTC.

The chain joins TRBV11-2 to TRBJ2-1; 12 bases line up with TRBD2. This CDR3 comprises 15 residues. The germline gives CDR1 SGHAT, CDR2 FQNNGV. Trimming at V came to 5 bases and at J to 8 bases, leaving 7 bases not matched to a gene. This CDR3 reads CASSPWTSGNDEQFF. The DNA of the CDR3 is TGTGCCAGCAGCCCCTGGACTAGCGGGAACGATGAGCAGTTCTTC.

There are a few counts of this clonotype. This chain links TRBV20-1 with TRBJ1-5, with D possibly being TRBD1 (5 bases). V lost 1 base and J lost 2, with 12 bases in between. Germline CDR1 and CDR2: DFQATT and SNEGSKA (reference sequence). The CDR3 has 15 amino acids. The CDR3: CSARGRGAGNQPQHF. The CDR3 DNA is TGCAGTGCTAGAGGAAGGGGAGCCGGCAATCAGCCCCAGCATTTT.